This T cell receptor (beta chain) comes out of a study of blood T cell repertoires in COVID-19. On the study more broadly: COVID-19 samples collected from the United States, Italy and Spain covered acute and convalescent phases. PBMCs, B-cell-depleted T cells, or T cells provided the cDNA or gDNA that made up the material.

Donors of Cohort 3 who recovered were those that had two negative PCRs, clearance, or symptom resolution. Per the original data handling: By means of reference gene primer amplification, nucleated cell counts were estimated. TCRdb's copy holds only in-frame clones and misses some; the assay was immunoSEQ multiplex PCR. D and trimming were read from the DNA, whereas the V and J calls and clone size are those reported in that table. The sample carries 360,000 or so clones, 87% recorded once. V lost 0 bases and J 1 base, leaving 6 bases between the germline ends. The germline V gene has CDR1 MRHNA and CDR2 SNTAGT. This CDR3 spans 14 amino acids.

The sequenced sample was PBMCs or T cells enriched from blood (not recorded which). This sequence joins TRBV6-4 and TRBJ1-1; D not certain. The sequence came from a young woman who had recovered from COVID-19. This chain's CDR3 is CASSDSAENTEAFF. The CDR3 DNA reads TGTGCCAGCAGTGACTCGGCAGAGAACACTGAAGCTTTCTTT.